The 24 T cell receptor beta chains listed next were all sequenced from one sample in a study of shared clonotypes between healthy human individuals. The protocol was immunoSEQ multiplex PCR, while the TCRdb copy is restricted to in-frame clones and leaves out a portion. The sample lists approximately 350,000 clones, 96% occurring once. Specimen: memory CD8+ T cells sorted from blood. Subset specified: CD45RO+ cells pooled with CCR7-negative TemRA cells. The receptors stem from a man aged 30 to 39 in good health.

This rearrangement joins TRBV4-1 to TRBJ1-5; 7 bases line up with TRBD1. J gave up 4 bases and V 2 bases, and 8 bases lay outside the gene matches. This CDR3 region has 16 residues. The V gene's germline CDR1 is MGHRA and CDR2 YSYEKL. In nucleotides, the CDR3 is TGCGCCAGCAGCCAACACCACAGGGGAGGGAATCAGCCCCAGCATTTT. Its protein product is CASSQHHRGGNQPQHF.

The chain is built from TRBV27 and TRBJ2-3; 7 nucleotides agree with TRBD2. V lost 3 bases, J lost 0 bases, and 6 bases stayed unmatched. From germline, CDR1 is MNHEY and CDR2 SMNVEV (reference sequence). The CDR3 is 16 amino acids. Written as DNA, the CDR3 is TGTGCCAGCAGTTTCCGAGCGGGAACTAGCACAGATACGCAGTATTTT. It codes for CASSFRAGTSTDTQYF.

This CDR3 is CAWSVYPRTSGPYEQYF. The CDR3, as DNA: TGTGCCTGGAGTGTTTACCCGCGGACTAGCGGCCCCTACGAGCAGTACTTC. This rearrangement joins TRBV30 to TRBJ2-7; 10 bases agree with TRBD2. CDR3 size: 17 residues. Germline V gene lookup returns CDR1 GTSNPN and CDR2 SVGIG (reference sequence). J was trimmed by 2 bases and V by 0 bases; bases with no gene match: 10.

This chain uses TRBV19 with TRBJ1-5, with D perhaps TRBD1 (6 bases). Trimming left V 5 bases short and J 7 bases short, with 18 bases between. Germline loops: CDR1 LNHDA, CDR2 SQIVND (reference sequence). CDR3 length: 15 residues. The CDR3 coding sequence is TGTGCCAGTAGTCCGTCTCTACAGGGAGTCCAGCCCCAGCATTTT. Its protein product is CASSPSLQGVQPQHF.

The V and J genes are TRBV7-9 and TRBJ2-5; D is unclear. The germline V gene has CDR1 SEHNR and CDR2 FQNEAQ (reference sequence). The germline V and J ends were trimmed by 1 base and 1 base, with 10 bases remaining between them. This CDR3 has 15 residues. The CDR3 DNA is TGTGCCAGCAGCTTAGAACGGCTAATCCAAGAGACCCAGTACTTC. Protein product: CASSLERLIQETQYF.

This clone was picked up one time. The chain carries TRBV7-8 and TRBJ2-1; D is possibly TRBD1 or TRBD2 (5 bases each). The CDR3 contains 18 residues. Trimming left V 5 bases short and J 5 bases short, with 25 bases between. Germline lookup yields CDR1 SGHVS and CDR2 FQNEAQ. Here the CDR3 DNA reads TGTGCCAGCAGCCGATCCCGAAACGGGGCGGCAGAGAACAATGAGCAGTTCTTC. Its translation: CASSRSRNGAAENNEQFF. The whole variable domain, filled in from reference TRBV7-8 and TRBJ2-1, reads GAGVSQSPRYKVAKRGQDVALRCDPISGHVSLFWYQQALGQGPEFLTYFQNEAQLDKSGLPSDRFFAERPEGSVSTLKIQRTQQEDSAVYLCASSRSRNGAAENNEQFFGPGTRLTVL.

The rearrangement links TRBV5-6 to TRBJ2-3, with D unclear. Germline values: CDR1 SGHDT, CDR2 YYEEEE. Deletions cut 0 bases from V and 4 bases from J, with 9 bases between. This CDR3 has 14 residues. CDR3 in amino acids: CASSLGAPPDTQYF. In DNA, the CDR3 is TGTGCCAGCAGCTTGGGGGCCCCCCCAGATACGCAGTATTTT.

The chain carries TRBV10-1 and TRBJ2-2, with D unresolved. Germline V lookup: CDR1 WNHNN, CDR2 SYGVQD (reference sequence). Trimming cost V 2 bases and J 0 bases, with 7 bases left between them. This CDR3 region has 15 residues. CDR3 nucleotide sequence: TGCGCCAGCAGTGAGACGCTAACGAACACCGGGGAGCTGTTTTTT. Translated: CASSETLTNTGELFF.

The chain has TRBV5-4 and TRBJ1-3; D is perhaps TRBD1 (5 bases). V was pared by 2 bases and J by 0 bases, with 12 bases between. Germline assignment: CDR1 SGHNT and CDR2 YYREEE (reference sequence). The CDR3 loop spans 16 amino acids. The CDR3: CASSFTPGDSGNTIYF. CDR3 bases: TGTGCCAGCAGCTTCACACCGGGGGACTCTGGAAACACCATATATTTT.

The rearrangement links TRBV2 to TRBJ1-2, with 10 bases fitting TRBD1. Trimming at V came to 1 base and at J to 1 base, leaving 0 bases not matched to a gene. Germline V lookup: CDR1 SNHLY, CDR2 FYNNEI. The CDR3 runs to 15 residues. DNA for the CDR3: TGTGCCAGCAGTGAAGGGACAGGGGGTAACTATGGCTACACCTTC. Protein sequence: CASSEGTGGNYGYTF.

The CDR3 loop reads CAIKGQGELSGANVLTF. DNA of the CDR3: TGTGCCATCAAGGGACAGGGAGAGCTCTCTGGGGCCAACGTCCTGACTTTC. This chain joins TRBV10-3 and TRBJ2-6, with TRBD1 matching 9 bases. With 7 bases clipped from V and 0 bases from J, the junction kept 7 bases outside the gene matches. The CDR3 is 17 amino acids. The V gene's germline CDR1 is ENHRY and CDR2 SYGVKD.

The chain links TRBV5-1 to TRBJ1-4; D may be TRBD1 (6 bases). CDR1 and CDR2 from the germline V gene are SGHRS and YFSETQ. The CDR3 contains 12 residues. V lost 8 bases to trimming and J lost 8 bases, with 13 bases between them. The CDR3 loop reads CARRQVGEKLFF. The CDR3 coding sequence is TGCGCCAGGAGACAGGTGGGAGAAAAACTGTTTTTT.

CDR3 region: CASSPRPQGARYEQYF. DNA for the CDR3: TGCGCCAGCAGCCCTAGACCCCAGGGGGCGCGCTACGAGCAGTACTTC. This chain connects TRBV5-1 to TRBJ2-7; 8 bases map to TRBD1. The CDR3 contains 16 residues. Trimming took 4 bases from V and 3 from J; bases not matched to a gene: 12. Germline V gene data show CDR1 as SGHRS and CDR2 as YFSETQ.

The V call is TRBV30, the J call TRBJ1-4; D unclear. Germline V lookup: CDR1 GTSNPN, CDR2 SVGIG (reference sequence). V lost 5 bases to trimming and J lost 10 bases, with 17 bases between them. CDR3 size: 13 residues. CDR3 DNA sequence: TGTGCCTGGCGGCCTGGTCAGGTGGGAAAACTGTTTTTT. It encodes CAWRPGQVGKLFF.

This clone was counted only a few times. This chain uses TRBV28 with TRBJ1-2; 8 bases are shared with TRBD1. The trim removed 4 bases at V and 8 bases at J, leaving 0 bases unmatched. Germline-derived CDR1 and CDR2 are MDHEN and SYDVKM. The CDR3 runs to 11 residues. CDR3 amino acids: CASSSGGGYTF. The CDR3, as DNA: TGTGCCAGCAGTTCAGGGGGCGGCTACACCTTC.

The chain is built from TRBV5-1 and TRBJ2-5; D unresolved. The CDR3 has 14 residues. Germline lookup yields CDR1 SGHRS and CDR2 YFSETQ. The V end lost 6 bases, the J end lost 2 bases, and 14 bases lay between the germline ends. Here the CDR3 reads CASTEGSIQETQYF. DNA for the CDR3: TGCGCCAGCACTGAAGGTTCTATTCAAGAGACCCAGTACTTC.

V gene TRBV10-1 combines with J gene TRBJ2-5, with 7 positions matching TRBD2. Per the germline V gene, CDR1 is WNHNN and CDR2 is SYGVQD (reference sequence). This CDR3 comprises 14 residues. V was clipped by 6 bases and J by 2 bases; unmatched bases: 6. The CDR3 spells CASRSGSGQETQYF. The DNA for the CDR3 is TGCGCCAGCAGATCGGGTAGCGGGCAAGAGACCCAGTACTTC.

CDR3 bases: TGTGCCAGCAGTATCTCCTACAATGAGCAGTTCTTC. Amino acids: CASSISYNEQFF. The V gene is TRBV11-3, the J gene TRBJ2-1; D gene unclear. V was clipped by 6 bases and J by 0 bases, with 3 bases between them. The CDR3 totals 12 residues. Germline CDR1 SGHNT, CDR2 YENEEA. Full variable domain (missing parts from reference TRBV11-3 and TRBJ2-1): EAGVVQSPRYKIIEKKQPVAFWCNPISGHNTLYWYLQNLGQGPELLIRYENEEAVDDSQLPKDRFSAERLKGVDSTLKIQPAELGDSAVYLCASSISYNEQFFGPGTRLTVL.

In DNA, the CDR3 is TGTGCCAGCAGCCTACAGGGGGGCTACGAGCAGTACTTC. It is translated as CASSLQGGYEQYF. The chain uses TRBV7-6 and TRBJ2-7, with 8 bases fitting TRBD1. This CDR3 spans 13 amino acids. V shed 5 bases, J shed 3 bases, and the junction held 3 bases outside the gene matches. Germline CDR1 reads SGHVS; CDR2 reads FNYEAQ.

The chain couples TRBV6-1 to TRBJ1-6; a weak D match, TRBD1 (5 bases). The CDR3 has 17 amino acids. V dropped 2 bases and J dropped 6 bases, with 17 bases sitting between them. Germline lookup yields CDR1 MNHNS and CDR2 SASEGT. The chain's CDR3 is CASSESPGGAGNSPLHF. Written as DNA, the CDR3 is TGTGCCAGCAGTGAATCACCGGGAGGGGCAGGTAATTCACCCCTCCACTTT.

CDR3 loop: CASSGTGELFF. CDR3 sequence (DNA): TGTGCCAGCAGCGGCACCGGGGAGCTGTTTTTT. The gene calls are TRBV7-2 and TRBJ2-2; D is unclear. Germline lookup yields CDR1 SGHTA and CDR2 FQGNSA. The ends were cut back, 5 bases at V and 4 bases at J, with 2 bases in the middle. This CDR3 region has 11 residues.

The genes are TRBV6-6 and TRBJ2-7; 11 positions match TRBD1. The CDR3 length is 15 residues. Germline CDR1 MNHNY, CDR2 SVGAGI (reference sequence). After removal of 0 bases from V and 3 bases from J, the junction contained 1 base not matched to a gene. CDR3 protein: CASSYSGTGGYEQYF. The CDR3 nucleotides are TGTGCCAGCAGTTACTCCGGGACAGGGGGCTACGAGCAGTACTTC.

The CDR3 coding sequence is TGTGCCTGGACTAGAGGAGCCGGCCAAGCCCCCGAGCAGTTCTTC. Encoded protein: CAWTRGAGQAPEQFF. The V gene is TRBV30, the J gene TRBJ2-1; no definite D call. The length of the CDR3 is 15 residues. Germline loops: CDR1 GTSNPN, CDR2 SVGIG (reference sequence). Trimming took off 4 bases at V and 10 bases at J, with 23 bases between the two ends.

This clone was observed a single time. The V gene is TRBV7-9, the J gene TRBJ1-1; 12 bases align to TRBD1. The CDR3 length is 16 residues. J gave up 1 base and V 4 bases, and 4 bases lay outside the gene matches. Germline CDR1 and CDR2: SEHNR and FQNEAQ (reference sequence). The CDR3 DNA sequence: TGTGCCAGCAGCTCCGGGACAGGGGGCGCGAACACTGAAGCTTTCTTT. Residues: CASSSGTGGANTEAFF.